This TCR beta chain was observed in a study of shared clonotypes between healthy human individuals. Study results and caveats: Several donors showed sharing of about 4.6% of naive CD4 clonotypes.

Note on this clone: Antigen specificity is unknown.

Some clones are missing from TCRdb's copy, which holds only in-frame ones; the method was immunoSEQ multiplex PCR. The sample shows 1 million to 1.3 million clones, about 84% of them seen only once. The CDR3 is 14 amino acids. The junction had 13 bases not matched to a gene; V was cut back by 5 bases and J by 10 bases. Germline V gene data show CDR1 as SGHRS and CDR2 as YFSETQ. The source of this sequence is a man between 18 and 35 years old in good health. Some clones in this sample may be carry-over from other donors' samples. The V call is TRBV5-1, the J call TRBJ2-5; 8 bases fit TRBD2. The sequenced material came from memory CD4+ T cells from PBMCs. Subset noted: CD45RA-negative fraction. The CDR3 loop reads CASSRDSGKTFQYF. The DNA of the CDR3 is TGCGCCAGCAGTAGAGATAGCGGGAAGACGTTCCAGTACTTC.